This entry concerns a single T cell receptor (beta chain). V lost 5 bases to trimming and J lost 4 bases; unmatched junction nucleotides: 4. The germline V gene has CDR1 SQVTM and CDR2 ANQGSEA. The CDR3 loop spans 12 amino acids. This entry comes from a study of blood T cell repertoires in COVID-19. TCRdb's table, derived via immunoSEQ multiplex PCR, lists solely in-frame clones and lacks some. Among about 100,000 clones listed, around four fifths were seen once. The sample consisted of peripheral blood. The rearrangement joins TRBV29-1 to TRBJ1-1; 7 nucleotides align to TRBD1. The sequence derives from a man aged 70 or older with active or convalescent COVID-19. This chain's CDR3 is CSVNRGGTEAFF. The CDR3 region has the DNA TGCAGCGTTAACAGGGGCGGCACTGAAGCTTTCTTT.